The clone carrying this T cell receptor (beta chain) was counted a few times. No antigen is known for it. From germline, CDR1 is SGHTS and CDR2 YDEGEE. V gave up 0 bases and J gave up 4 bases, with 10 bases separating them. The CDR3 has 14 residues. Nominal health characterized the donors when sampled, though unrecorded immune exposures were likely. Use of 60 Vbeta and 13 Jbeta primers characterized the PCR. The method was immunoSEQ multiplex PCR; TCRdb's version includes in-frame clones alone and lacks a portion of them. The table lists around 67,000 clones, about 80% of them singletons. The sample originates from a study of cytomegalovirus exposure and HLA in healthy donors. Study outcomes and limitations: A later analysis showed TCR association rates differing by HLA locus, peaking at DRB1 and lowest at HLA-C.

The sequenced material came from PBMCs. This receptor was taken from a man younger than 35 in good health and CMV-seropositive. The J gene is TRBJ1-1, the V gene TRBV5-8, with no clear D. In DNA, the CDR3 is TGTGCCAGCAGCTTGGGACGCCCGGGCACTGAAGCTTTCTTT. Its protein product is CASSLGRPGTEAFF.